The 17 T cell receptor beta chains presented below share a single source sample, sequenced in a study of blood T cell repertoires in COVID-19. Clones were read by immunoSEQ multiplex PCR, and TCRdb kept only the in-frame ones, dropping some. The top ten hold 3.3% of the sample, which has approximately 260,000 clones, around 86% seen once. The sample comprised PBMCs or T cells enriched from blood (not recorded which). The receptors were sampled from a woman aged 40-49 years with acute COVID-19.

V is TRBV9 and J is TRBJ1-2; 9 bases match TRBD1. The trim removed 0 bases at V and 8 bases at J, leaving 5 bases unmatched. The CDR3 runs 14 residues. The germline V gene encodes CDR1 SGDLS and CDR2 YYNGEE. The CDR3 DNA reads TGTGCCAGCAGCGTAGGGACAGGGGCGGTCGGCTACACCTTC. It is translated as CASSVGTGAVGYTF.

The chain combines TRBV19 with TRBJ2-5, with 9 nucleotides matching TRBD2. CDR3 length equals 15 residues. After removal of 5 bases from V and 2 bases from J, the junction contained 6 bases not matched to a gene. Germline values: CDR1 LNHDA, CDR2 SQIVND (reference sequence). CDR3 in DNA: TGTGCCAGTAGTGGTCCTAGCGGGACTCAAGAGACCCAGTACTTC. Protein sequence: CASSGPSGTQETQYF.

V gene TRBV7-9 combines with J gene TRBJ2-2; tentatively, D is TRBD2 (5 bases). Germline CDR1 SEHNR, CDR2 FQNEAQ (reference sequence). The CDR3 extends over 13 amino acids. V lost 4 bases and J 6 bases, leaving 9 bases between the germline ends. DNA for the CDR3: TGTGCCAGCAGCTCGGAGGCAGCCGGGGAGCTGTTTTTT. The encoded protein is CASSSEAAGELFF. The full variable domain, rest sourced from reference TRBV7-9 and TRBJ2-2, is DTGVSQNPRHKITKRGQNVTFRCDPISEHNRLYWYRQTLGQGPEFLTYFQNEAQLEKSRLLSDRFSAERPKGSFSTLEIQRTEQGDSAMYLCASSSEAAGELFFGEGSRLTVL.

The gene calls are TRBV19 and TRBJ1-5; D is ambiguous. V dropped 7 bases and J dropped 0 bases, with 4 bases sitting between them. The germline gives CDR1 LNHDA, CDR2 SQIVND (reference sequence). The CDR3 sequence is 12 residues long. CDR3 bases: TGTGCCAGTACCTATAGCAATCAGCCCCAGCATTTT. Amino acids: CASTYSNQPQHF.

V is TRBV7-6 and J is TRBJ2-7; 9 positions agree with TRBD1. CDR1 SGHVS and CDR2 FNYEAQ come from the germline V gene. This CDR3 region has 14 residues. The V segment lost 4 bases and the J segment 3 bases; nucleotides outside the gene matches: 4. The CDR3 loop reads CASSSEDRGYEQYF. In nucleotides, the CDR3 is TGTGCCAGCAGCTCCGAGGACAGGGGCTACGAGCAGTACTTC. The full variable domain, completed using reference TRBV7-6 and TRBJ2-7, is GAGVSQSPRYKVTKRGQDVALRCDPISGHVSLYWYRQALGQGPEFLTYFNYEAQQDKSGLPNDRFSAERPEGSISTLTIQRTEQRDSAMYRCASSSEDRGYEQYFGPGTRLTVT.

The chain employs TRBV5-1 and TRBJ2-3, with 8 bases aligning to TRBD2. This CDR3 contains 15 residues. V lost 0 bases to trimming and J lost 5 bases; unmatched junction nucleotides: 5. Germline-derived CDR1 and CDR2 are SGHRS and YFSETQ. The CDR3 DNA reads as TGCGCCAGCAGCTTGGTACCGGGAGGGGTAGATACGCAGTATTTT. This codes for CASSLVPGGVDTQYF.

This clone was found a few times. CDR3: CASSQENTLSYEQYF. The CDR3, as DNA: TGCGCCAGCAGCCAAGAAAATACTCTCTCCTACGAGCAGTACTTC. The chain combines TRBV4-1 with TRBJ2-7; D not certain. CDR3 length: 15 residues. V lost 0 bases and J 0 bases, leaving 9 bases between the germline ends. The germline CDR1 and CDR2 sequences are MGHRA and YSYEKL.

This chain links TRBV14 with TRBJ2-2; perhaps TRBD1 as D (6 bases). Germline CDR1 reads SGHDN; CDR2 reads FVKESK. CDR3 size: 16 residues. V was trimmed by 11 bases and J by 3 bases, leaving 22 bases between them. The CDR3 here is CALAPNREWDTGELFF. CDR3 bases: TGTGCCTTAGCCCCTAACAGGGAGTGGGACACCGGGGAGCTGTTTTTT. Based on the CDR3 plus reference TRBV14 and TRBJ2-2, the full variable domain is EAGVTQFPSHSVIEKGQTVTLRCDPISGHDNLYWYRRVMGKEIKFLLHFVKESKQDESGMPNNRFLAERTGGTYSTLKVQPAELEDSGVYFCALAPNREWDTGELFFGEGSRLTVL.

The genes are TRBV13 and TRBJ2-1; TRBD2 aligns across 13 bases. With V trimmed by 5 bases and J by 0 bases, 10 bases remained unmatched. Germline CDR1 PRHDT, CDR2 FYEKMQ (reference sequence). The CDR3 runs 19 residues. CDR3 bases: TGTGCCAGCAGCAAGGGACTAGCGGGAATGAGAAGCTCCTACAATGAGCAGTTCTTC. It encodes CASSKGLAGMRSSYNEQFF.

This rearrangement joins TRBV9 to TRBJ1-6; D ambiguous. CDR3 length: 15 amino acids. Trimming pared 0 bases from V and 8 bases from J, leaving 12 bases between. CDR1 SGDLS and CDR2 YYNGEE come from the germline V gene. In nucleotides, the CDR3 is TGTGCCAGCAGCGTAGGCGTGGACTCCGATTCACCCCTCCACTTT. As protein: CASSVGVDSDSPLHF.

The chain combines TRBV7-3 with TRBJ2-1, with 7 bases aligning to TRBD2. CDR1 is SGHTA, CDR2 FQGTGA, per germline. This CDR3 region has 16 residues. V dropped 2 bases and J dropped 0; count of bases not matched to a gene: 4. Here the CDR3 reads CASSLSGGSSYNEQFF. In nucleotides, the CDR3 is TGTGCCAGCAGCTTATCAGGCGGGAGCTCCTACAATGAGCAGTTCTTC. The whole variable domain, filled in from reference TRBV7-3 and TRBJ2-1, reads GAGVSQTPSNKVTEKGKYVELRCDPISGHTALYWYRQSLGQGPEFLIYFQGTGAADDSGLPNDRFFAVRPEGSVSTLKIQRTERGDSAVYLCASSLSGGSSYNEQFFGPGTRLTVL.

With regard to this clone: One end of the junction is discordant with germline, which a read error may explain. The chain recombines TRBV7-7 with TRBJ2-1, with 10 bases aligning to TRBD1. CDR1 SSHAT and CDR2 FNYEAQ come from the germline V gene (reference sequence). The CDR3 totals 13 residues. The CDR3 region is CASSPDRGHEQFF. The CDR3 DNA sequence: TGTGCTAGCAGCCCAGACAGGGGGCATGAGCAGTTCTTC. The full variable domain, rest sourced from reference TRBV7-7 and TRBJ2-1, is GAGVSQSPRYKVTKRGQDVTLRCDPISSHATLYWYQQALGQGPEFLTYFNYEAQPDKSGLPSDRFSAERPEGSISTLTIQRTEQRDSAMYRCASSPDRGHEQFFGPGTRLTVL.

The V and J genes are TRBV18 and TRBJ1-5, with a tentative D call TRBD1 (6 bases). Germline assignment: CDR1 KGHSH and CDR2 LQKENI. The CDR3 runs to 15 residues. Trimming left V 3 bases short and J 3 bases short, with 12 bases between. CDR3 nucleotides: TGTGCCAGCTCACCTCCAGGACAGAACAATCAGCCCCAGCATTTT. Residues: CASSPPGQNNQPQHF. The variable domain in full, with the rest retrieved from reference TRBV18 and TRBJ1-5, is NAGVMQNPRHLVRRRGQEARLRCSPMKGHSHVYWYRQLPEEGLKFMVYLQKENIIDESGMPKERFSAEFPKEGPSILRIQQVVRGDSAAYFCASSPPGQNNQPQHFGDGTRLSIL.

V is TRBV10-3 and J is TRBJ1-3; D not certain. The V and J ends lost 3 bases and 4 bases respectively, with 10 bases between them. Germline V gene data show CDR1 as ENHRY and CDR2 as SYGVKD. The CDR3 has 14 amino acids. CDR3 residues: CAISDNRSGNTIYF. The CDR3 bases are TGTGCCATCAGTGATAATAGATCCGGAAACACCATATATTTT.

This clone was detected only once. J is TRBJ1-5 and V is TRBV2; 7 nucleotides match TRBD1. Trimming cost V 10 bases and J 0 bases; bases outside gene matches: 3. The CDR3 totals 13 residues. Germline CDR1 SNHLY, CDR2 FYNNEI. CDR3 amino acids: CAMGQLSNQPQHF. In nucleotides, the CDR3 is TGTGCCATGGGACAGCTTAGCAATCAGCCCCAGCATTTT.

This clone was seen a single time. The V call is TRBV5-8, the J call TRBJ1-2; 8 bases are a match to TRBD1. The CDR3 is 13 amino acids. Looked up from germline, CDR1 is SGHTS and CDR2 is YDEGEE. The trim removed 4 bases at V and 4 bases at J, leaving 3 bases unmatched. The CDR3 DNA reads as TGTGCCAGCAGCCCCGGACAGGGCTATGGCTACACCTTC. It encodes CASSPGQGYGYTF.

The rearrangement uses TRBV7-2 and TRBJ2-3; the D gene is possibly TRBD2 (6 bases). This CDR3 has 15 amino acids. Trimming cost V 1 base and J 1 base, with 9 bases left between them. Germline CDR1 is SGHTA and CDR2 is FQGNSA. CDR3 protein: CASSLDGGGTDTQYF. Here the CDR3 DNA reads TGTGCCAGCAGCTTAGATGGCGGGGGCACAGATACGCAGTATTTT.